Sequencing of this T cell receptor beta chain was carried out in a study of shared clonotypes between healthy human individuals. Sequencing used immunoSEQ multiplex PCR; TCRdb keeps in-frame clones, though not all of them. The sample shows about 2.1 million clones, just over 90% of them seen only once. Cells designated naive CD8 were CD45RO-negative and were positively selected for CCR7, with terminally differentiated effector memory CD45RA+ cells excluded. The CDR3 totals 14 residues. From germline, CDR1 is SGHRS and CDR2 YFSETQ. V lost 1 base and J lost 1, with 9 bases in between. The clonotype was recovered from a man younger than 35 in good health. Some clones in this sample may be carry-over from other donors' samples. Sample: naive CD8+ T cells from PBMCs. This chain connects TRBV5-1 to TRBJ2-7; perhaps TRBD1 as D (6 bases). This chain's CDR3 is CASSLKTGSYEQYF. The CDR3 DNA follows: TGCGCCAGCAGCTTGAAGACAGGTTCCTACGAGCAGTACTTC.